These 6 T cell receptor beta chains share one sample of origin, sequenced in a study of CD8 T cells in ankylosing spondylitis. Points from the study as a whole: A motif of 8 or 9 highly homologous TCR beta variants was seen as apparently characteristic of ankylosing spondylitis blood.

TCRdb ran MiXCR on the 5' RACE reads and lists one entry per CDR3 protein. Here the sample spans about 390,000 distinct CDR3 sequences, approximately 20% being singletons. The antigens of these receptors remain unknown. Input material: blood, either unsorted or a sorted T cell fraction (not recorded which). The receptors were sampled from a male donor with ankylosing spondylitis.

The chain has TRBV7-2 and TRBJ2-7; 7 positions agree with TRBD2. Trimming cost V 5 bases and J 2 bases; bases outside gene matches: 12. CDR3 length equals 16 residues. Germline V gene lookup returns CDR1 SGHTA and CDR2 FQGNSA. The DNA for the CDR3 is TGTGCCAGCAGCCTTGGGGGGGAGACAGTGGCCTACGAGCAGTACTTC. Translating it yields CASSLGGETVAYEQYF.

This clonotype turned up a few times. The chain couples TRBV28 to TRBJ1-2; tentatively, D is TRBD1 (5 bases). Trimming took off 0 bases at V and 8 bases at J, with 10 bases between the two ends. Germline values: CDR1 MDHEN, CDR2 SYDVKM. CDR3 length equals 13 residues. CDR3 sequence reads: CASSLWRGGGYTF. Written as DNA, the CDR3 is TGTGCCAGCAGTTTATGGAGGGGTGGCGGCTACACCTTC.

This rearrangement joins TRBV28 to TRBJ2-7; D is possibly TRBD1 or TRBD2 (6 bases each). Trimming pared 4 bases from V and 4 bases from J, leaving 20 bases between. CDR1 MDHEN and CDR2 SYDVKM come from the germline V gene. The CDR3 runs to 16 residues. The CDR3 loop is CASSYGPGGLGYEQYF. The CDR3 nucleotides read TGTGCCAGCAGTTACGGGCCCGGGGGCCTCGGTTACGAGCAGTACTTC.

This clonotype was detected a few times. V gene TRBV29-1 combines with J gene TRBJ2-3, with 16 bases identical to TRBD2. This CDR3 spans 16 amino acids. Germline assignment: CDR1 SQVTM and CDR2 ANQGSEA. V shed 6 bases, J shed 3 bases, and the junction held 6 bases outside the gene matches. CDR3 sequence reads: CSVPGTSGRGTDTQYF. CDR3 in DNA: TGCAGCGTCCCGGGGACTAGCGGGAGGGGAACAGATACGCAGTATTTT.

In its sample, this clonotype was seen a few times. The chain has TRBV18 and TRBJ1-2; D is uncertain. The germline gives CDR1 KGHSH, CDR2 LQKENI. V lost 2 bases and J lost 5, with 12 bases in between. The CDR3 is made up of 14 amino acids. The chain's CDR3 is CASSPGTDLYGYTF. The CDR3 DNA is TGTGCCAGCTCACCAGGAACAGACTTGTATGGCTACACCTTC.

CDR3 in DNA: TGTGCCAGCAGTTACAGCGGGCGGTACTACGAGCAGTACTTC. It specifies CASSYSGRYYEQYF. The rearrangement links TRBV6-5 to TRBJ2-7; D possibly corresponds to TRBD2 (6 bases). Germline CDR1 reads MNHEY; CDR2 reads SVGAGI. Trimming removed 2 bases at V and 3 bases at J, with 11 bases between. The length of the CDR3 is 14 residues.